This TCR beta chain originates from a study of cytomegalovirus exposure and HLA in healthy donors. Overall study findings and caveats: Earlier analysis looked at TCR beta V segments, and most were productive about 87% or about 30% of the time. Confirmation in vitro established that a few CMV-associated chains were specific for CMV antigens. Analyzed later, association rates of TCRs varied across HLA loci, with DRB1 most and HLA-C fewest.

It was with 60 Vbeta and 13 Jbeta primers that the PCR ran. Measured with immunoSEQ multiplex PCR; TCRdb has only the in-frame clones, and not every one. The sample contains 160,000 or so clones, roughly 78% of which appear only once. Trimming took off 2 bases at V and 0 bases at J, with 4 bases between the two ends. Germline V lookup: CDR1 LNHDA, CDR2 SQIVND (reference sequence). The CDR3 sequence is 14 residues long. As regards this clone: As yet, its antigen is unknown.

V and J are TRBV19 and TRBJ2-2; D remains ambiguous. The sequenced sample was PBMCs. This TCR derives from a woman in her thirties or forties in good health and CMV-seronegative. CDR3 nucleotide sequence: TGTGCCAGTAGTATACCAGCGAACACCGGGGAGCTGTTTTTT. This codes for CASSIPANTGELFF.